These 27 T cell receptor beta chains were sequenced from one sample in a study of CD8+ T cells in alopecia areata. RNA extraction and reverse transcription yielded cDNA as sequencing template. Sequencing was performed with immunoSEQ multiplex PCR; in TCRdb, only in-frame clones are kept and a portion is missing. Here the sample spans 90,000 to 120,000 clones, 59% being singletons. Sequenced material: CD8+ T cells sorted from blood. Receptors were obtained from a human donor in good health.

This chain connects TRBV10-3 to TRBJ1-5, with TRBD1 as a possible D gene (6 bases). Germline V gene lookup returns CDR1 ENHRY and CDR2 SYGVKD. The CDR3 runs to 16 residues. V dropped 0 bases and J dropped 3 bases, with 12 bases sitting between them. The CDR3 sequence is CAISESPGAYNQPQHF. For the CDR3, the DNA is TGTGCCATCAGTGAGTCGCCAGGGGCCTACAATCAGCCCCAGCATTTT.

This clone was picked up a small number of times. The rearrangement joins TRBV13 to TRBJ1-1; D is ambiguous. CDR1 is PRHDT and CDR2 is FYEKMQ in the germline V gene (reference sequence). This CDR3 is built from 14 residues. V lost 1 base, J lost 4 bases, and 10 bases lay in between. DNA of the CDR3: TGTGCCAGCAGCTTAGATAGTGCCGTCACTGAAGCTTTCTTT. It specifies CASSLDSAVTEAFF.

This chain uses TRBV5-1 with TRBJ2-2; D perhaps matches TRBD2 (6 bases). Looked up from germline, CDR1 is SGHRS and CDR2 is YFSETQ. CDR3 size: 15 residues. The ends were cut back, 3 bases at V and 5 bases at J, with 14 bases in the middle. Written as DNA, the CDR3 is TGCGCCAGCAGCTCCGACGGCGGGGTTACCGGGGAGCTGTTTTTT. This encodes CASSSDGGVTGELFF.

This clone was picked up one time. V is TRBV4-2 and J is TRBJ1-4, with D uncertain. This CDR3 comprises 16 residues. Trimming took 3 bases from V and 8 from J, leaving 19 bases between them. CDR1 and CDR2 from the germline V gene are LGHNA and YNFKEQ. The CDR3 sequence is CASSHPIADSREKLFF. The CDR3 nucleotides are TGTGCCAGCAGCCACCCGATAGCAGACTCTAGAGAAAAACTGTTTTTT.

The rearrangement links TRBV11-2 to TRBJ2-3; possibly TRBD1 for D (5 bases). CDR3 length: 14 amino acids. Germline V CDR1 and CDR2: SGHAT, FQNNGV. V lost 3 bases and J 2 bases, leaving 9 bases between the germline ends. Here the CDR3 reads CASSFWGPTDTQYF. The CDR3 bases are TGTGCCAGCAGCTTCTGGGGCCCCACAGATACGCAGTATTTT.

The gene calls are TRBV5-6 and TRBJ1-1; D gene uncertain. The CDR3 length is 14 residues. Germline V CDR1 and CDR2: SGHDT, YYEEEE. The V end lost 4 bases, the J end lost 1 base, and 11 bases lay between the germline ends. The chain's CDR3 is CASSQTAENTEAFF. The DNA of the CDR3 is TGTGCCAGCAGCCAAACCGCCGAGAACACTGAAGCTTTCTTT.

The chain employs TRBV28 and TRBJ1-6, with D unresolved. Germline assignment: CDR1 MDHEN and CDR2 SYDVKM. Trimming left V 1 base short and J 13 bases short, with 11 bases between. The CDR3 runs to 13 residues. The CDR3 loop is CASSLSTIRPLHF. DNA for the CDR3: TGTGCCAGCAGTTTATCCACCATAAGGCCCCTCCACTTT.

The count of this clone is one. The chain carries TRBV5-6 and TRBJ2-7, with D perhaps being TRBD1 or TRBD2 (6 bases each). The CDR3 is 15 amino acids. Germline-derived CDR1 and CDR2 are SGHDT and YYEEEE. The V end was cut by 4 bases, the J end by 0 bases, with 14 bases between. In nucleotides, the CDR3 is TGTGCCAGCAGCATCGGGGGCTCAAGCTCCTACGAGCAGTACTTC. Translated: CASSIGGSSSYEQYF.

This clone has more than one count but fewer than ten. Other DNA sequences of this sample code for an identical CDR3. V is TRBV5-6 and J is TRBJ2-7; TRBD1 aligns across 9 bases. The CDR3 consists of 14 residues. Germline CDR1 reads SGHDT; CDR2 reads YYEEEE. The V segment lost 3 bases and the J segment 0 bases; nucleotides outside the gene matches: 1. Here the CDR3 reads CASSWGQGSYEQYF. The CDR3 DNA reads TGTGCCAGCAGCTGGGGACAGGGCTCCTACGAGCAGTACTTC.

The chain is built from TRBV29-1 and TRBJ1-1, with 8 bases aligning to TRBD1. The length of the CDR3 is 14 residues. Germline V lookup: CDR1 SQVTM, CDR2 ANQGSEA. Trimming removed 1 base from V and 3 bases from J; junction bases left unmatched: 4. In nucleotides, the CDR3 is TGCAGCGTTGAAGGACAGGGGACGGACACTGAAGCTTTCTTT. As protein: CSVEGQGTDTEAFF.

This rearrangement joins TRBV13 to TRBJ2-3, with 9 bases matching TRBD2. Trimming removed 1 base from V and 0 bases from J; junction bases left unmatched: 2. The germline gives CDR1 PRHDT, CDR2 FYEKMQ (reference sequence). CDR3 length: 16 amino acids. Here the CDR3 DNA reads TGTGCCAGCAGCTTAGCTAGCGGGGTGAGCACAGATACGCAGTATTTT. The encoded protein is CASSLASGVSTDTQYF.

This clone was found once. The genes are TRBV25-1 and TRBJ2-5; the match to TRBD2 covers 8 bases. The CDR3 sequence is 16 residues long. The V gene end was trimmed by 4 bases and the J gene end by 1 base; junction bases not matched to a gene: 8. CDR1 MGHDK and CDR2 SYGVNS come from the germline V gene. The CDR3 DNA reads TGTGCCAGCAGTGCTTCGGGGGGGGGACTCCAAGAGACCCAGTACTTC. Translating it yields CASSASGGGLQETQYF.

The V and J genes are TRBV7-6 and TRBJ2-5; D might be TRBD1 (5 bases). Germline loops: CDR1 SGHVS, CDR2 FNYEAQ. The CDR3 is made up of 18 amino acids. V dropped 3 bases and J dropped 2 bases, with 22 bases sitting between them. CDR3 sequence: CASSFRRRGYWAQETQYF. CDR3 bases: TGTGCCAGCAGCTTCCGCCGAAGGGGATACTGGGCTCAAGAGACCCAGTACTTC.

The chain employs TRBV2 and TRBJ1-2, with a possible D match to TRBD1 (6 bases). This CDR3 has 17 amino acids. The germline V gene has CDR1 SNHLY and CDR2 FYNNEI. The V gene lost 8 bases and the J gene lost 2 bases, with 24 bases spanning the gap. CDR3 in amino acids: CASGDVGGGPPNYGYTF. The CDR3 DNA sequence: TGTGCCAGCGGGGATGTGGGAGGGGGACCTCCCAACTATGGCTACACCTTC.

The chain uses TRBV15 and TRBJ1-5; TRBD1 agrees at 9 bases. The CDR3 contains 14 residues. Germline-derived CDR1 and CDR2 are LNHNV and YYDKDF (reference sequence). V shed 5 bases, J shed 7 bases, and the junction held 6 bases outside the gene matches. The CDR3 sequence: CATSRDRVDQPQHF. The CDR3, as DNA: TGTGCCACCAGCCGGGACAGGGTCGACCAGCCCCAGCATTTT.

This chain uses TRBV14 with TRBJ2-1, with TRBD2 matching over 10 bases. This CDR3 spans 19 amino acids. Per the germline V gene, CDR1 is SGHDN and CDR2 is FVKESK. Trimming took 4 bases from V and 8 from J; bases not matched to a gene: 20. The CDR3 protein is CASSPPLGAGGPSDDEQFF. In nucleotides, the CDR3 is TGTGCCAGCAGCCCCCCCCTTGGAGCGGGGGGGCCCTCTGACGATGAGCAGTTCTTC.

CDR3 nucleotide sequence: TGCGCCAGCAGCCACCGAGCGGGGGGGCTGGACACAGATACGCAGTATTTT. The encoded protein is CASSHRAGGLDTDTQYF. The chain is built from TRBV4-1 and TRBJ2-3; 10 bases align to TRBD2. Germline values: CDR1 MGHRA, CDR2 YSYEKL. V shed 3 bases and J 2 bases; nucleotides not matched to a gene: 8. This CDR3 has 17 amino acids.

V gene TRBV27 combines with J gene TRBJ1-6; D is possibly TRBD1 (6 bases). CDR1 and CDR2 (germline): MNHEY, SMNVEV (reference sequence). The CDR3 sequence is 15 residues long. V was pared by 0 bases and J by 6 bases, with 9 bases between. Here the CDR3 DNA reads TGTGCCAGCAGTTTATCTAGACAGGTTAATTCACCCCTCCACTTT. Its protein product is CASSLSRQVNSPLHF.

CDR3 DNA: TGTGCCAGCAGCTTAGCGGATGATGAGCAGTTCTTC. Protein sequence: CASSLADDEQFF. The rearrangement uses TRBV11-2 and TRBJ2-1; no clear D. Germline values: CDR1 SGHAT, CDR2 FQNNGV. The V end lost 1 base, the J end lost 8 bases, and 6 bases lay between the germline ends. CDR3 length: 12 residues.

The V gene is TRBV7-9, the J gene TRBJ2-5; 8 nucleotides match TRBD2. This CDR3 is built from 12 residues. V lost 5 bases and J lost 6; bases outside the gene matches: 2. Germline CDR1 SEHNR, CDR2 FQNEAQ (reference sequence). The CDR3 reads CASSPGGQTQYF. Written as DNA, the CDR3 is TGTGCCAGCAGCCCGGGGGGGCAGACCCAGTACTTC.

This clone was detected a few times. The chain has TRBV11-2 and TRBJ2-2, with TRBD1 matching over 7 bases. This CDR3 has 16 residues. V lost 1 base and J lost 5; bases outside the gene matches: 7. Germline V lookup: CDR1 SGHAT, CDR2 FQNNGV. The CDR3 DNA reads TGTGCCAGCAGCTTAGGACAGGGAAGGTGGACCGGGGAGCTGTTTTTT. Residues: CASSLGQGRWTGELFF.

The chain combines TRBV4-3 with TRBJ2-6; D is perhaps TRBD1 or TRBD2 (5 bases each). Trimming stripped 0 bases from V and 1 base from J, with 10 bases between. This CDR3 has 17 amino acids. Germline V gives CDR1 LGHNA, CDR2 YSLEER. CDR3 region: CASSQDGGGSGANVLTF. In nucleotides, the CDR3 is TGCGCCAGCAGCCAAGATGGTGGGGGTTCTGGGGCCAACGTCCTGACTTTC.

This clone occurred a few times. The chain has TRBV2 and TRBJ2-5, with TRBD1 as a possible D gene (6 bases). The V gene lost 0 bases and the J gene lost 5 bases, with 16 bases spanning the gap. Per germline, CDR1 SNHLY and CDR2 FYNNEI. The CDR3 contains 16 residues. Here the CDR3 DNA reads TGTGCCAGCAGTGAAGCGAGGGGGTTGCCACCGGAGACCCAGTACTTC. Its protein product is CASSEARGLPPETQYF.

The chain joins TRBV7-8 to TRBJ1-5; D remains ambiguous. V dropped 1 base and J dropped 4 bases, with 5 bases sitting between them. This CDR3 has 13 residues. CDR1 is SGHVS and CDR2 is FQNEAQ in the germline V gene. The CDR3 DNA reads TGTGCCAGCAGCTTAGGGGTTAATCAGCCCCAGCATTTT. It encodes CASSLGVNQPQHF.

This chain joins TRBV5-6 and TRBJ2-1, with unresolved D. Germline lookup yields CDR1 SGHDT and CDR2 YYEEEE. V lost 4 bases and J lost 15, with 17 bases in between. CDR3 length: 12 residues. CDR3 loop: CASSTYTVSAFF. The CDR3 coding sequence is TGTGCCAGCAGCACGTATACAGTAAGCGCGTTCTTC.

The CDR3: CAWGGRGIYNEQFF. CDR3 sequence (DNA): TGTGCCTGGGGCGGGCGGGGGATCTACAATGAGCAGTTCTTC. This chain connects TRBV30 to TRBJ2-1, with TRBD2 matching over 7 bases. The CDR3 runs 14 residues. With V trimmed by 5 bases and J by 3 bases, 7 bases remained unmatched. Germline lookup yields CDR1 GTSNPN and CDR2 SVGIG (reference sequence).

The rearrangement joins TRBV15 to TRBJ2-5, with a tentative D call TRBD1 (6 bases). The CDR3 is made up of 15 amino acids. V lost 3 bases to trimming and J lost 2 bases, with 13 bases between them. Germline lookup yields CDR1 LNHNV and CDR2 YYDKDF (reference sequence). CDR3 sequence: CATSSSRTAQETQYF. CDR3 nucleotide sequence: TGTGCCACCAGCAGCAGTAGGACAGCACAAGAGACCCAGTACTTC.